The clone carrying this TCR beta chain was recorded only once. The sample comes from a study of T cell changes during pregnancy in multiple sclerosis. The protocol was immunoSEQ multiplex PCR, while the TCRdb copy is restricted to in-frame clones and leaves out a portion. The sample holds roughly 88,000 clones; roughly 90% are singletons and the top ten take 1.5% to 1.7%. The sequences come from peripheral blood, collected in the first trimester of pregnancy. This sequence originates from a female donor with multiple sclerosis, enrolled in a pregnancy study.

This CDR3 reads CASSLLPGQGYEQFF. As DNA, the CDR3 is TGTGCCAGCAGTTTATTGCCGGGACAGGGGTATGAGCAGTTCTTC. This rearrangement joins TRBV27 to TRBJ2-1; TRBD1 matches at 10 bases. Germline V lookup: CDR1 MNHEY, CDR2 SMNVEV (reference sequence). This CDR3 region has 15 residues. V lost 1 base and J lost 8; bases outside the gene matches: 5.